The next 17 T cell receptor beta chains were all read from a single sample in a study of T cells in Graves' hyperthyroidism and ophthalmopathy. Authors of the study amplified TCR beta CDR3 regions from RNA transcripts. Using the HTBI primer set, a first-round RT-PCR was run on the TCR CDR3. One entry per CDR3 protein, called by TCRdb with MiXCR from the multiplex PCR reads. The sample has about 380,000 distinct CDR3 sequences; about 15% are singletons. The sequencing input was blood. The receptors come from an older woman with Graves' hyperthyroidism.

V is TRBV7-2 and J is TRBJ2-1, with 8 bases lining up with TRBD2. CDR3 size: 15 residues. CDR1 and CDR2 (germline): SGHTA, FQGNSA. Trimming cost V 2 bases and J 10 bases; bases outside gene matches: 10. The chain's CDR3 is CASSLLAVVAGEQFF. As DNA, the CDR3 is TGTGCCAGCAGCTTACTAGCAGTGGTAGCGGGAGAGCAGTTCTTC.

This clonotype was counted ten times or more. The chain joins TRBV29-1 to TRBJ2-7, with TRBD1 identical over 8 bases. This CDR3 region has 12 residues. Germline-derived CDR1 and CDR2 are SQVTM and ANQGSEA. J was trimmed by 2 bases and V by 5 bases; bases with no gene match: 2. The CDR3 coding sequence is TGCAGCGTTCGACAGGGGACCTACGAGCAGTACTTC. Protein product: CSVRQGTYEQYF.

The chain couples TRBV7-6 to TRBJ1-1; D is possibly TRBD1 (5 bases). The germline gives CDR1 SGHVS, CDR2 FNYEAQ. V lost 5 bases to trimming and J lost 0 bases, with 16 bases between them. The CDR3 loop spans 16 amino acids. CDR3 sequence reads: CASSPAPWGMNTEAFF. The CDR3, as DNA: TGTGCCAGCAGCCCGGCTCCCTGGGGGATGAACACTGAAGCTTTCTTT.

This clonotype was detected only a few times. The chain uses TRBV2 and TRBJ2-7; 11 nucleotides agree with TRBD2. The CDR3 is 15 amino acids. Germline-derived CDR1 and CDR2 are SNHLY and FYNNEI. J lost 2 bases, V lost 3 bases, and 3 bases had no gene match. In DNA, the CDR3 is TGTGCCAGCAGTGAGGGACTAGCGGCCCCCTACGAGCAGTACTTC. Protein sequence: CASSEGLAAPYEQYF.

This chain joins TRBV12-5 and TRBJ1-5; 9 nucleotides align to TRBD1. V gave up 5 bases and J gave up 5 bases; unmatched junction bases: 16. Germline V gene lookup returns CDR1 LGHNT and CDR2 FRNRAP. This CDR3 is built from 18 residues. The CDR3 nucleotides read TGTGCTAGTGGTCCCCCCGGGACAGGGTCCGGTGTCCATCAGCCCCAGCATTTT. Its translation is CASGPPGTGSGVHQPQHF.

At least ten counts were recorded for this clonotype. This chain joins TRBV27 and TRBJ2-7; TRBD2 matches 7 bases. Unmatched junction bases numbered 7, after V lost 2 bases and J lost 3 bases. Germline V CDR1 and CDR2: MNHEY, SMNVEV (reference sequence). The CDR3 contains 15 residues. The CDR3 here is CASSLSGTAVYEQYF. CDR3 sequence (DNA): TGTGCCAGCAGTTTAAGCGGGACGGCTGTCTACGAGCAGTACTTC.

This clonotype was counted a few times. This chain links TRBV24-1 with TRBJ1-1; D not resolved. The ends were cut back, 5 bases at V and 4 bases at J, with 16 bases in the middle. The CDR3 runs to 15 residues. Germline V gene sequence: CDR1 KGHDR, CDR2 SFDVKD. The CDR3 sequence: CATSAGIPRSTEAFF. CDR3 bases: TGTGCCACCAGTGCGGGGATCCCCCGGAGCACTGAAGCTTTCTTT.

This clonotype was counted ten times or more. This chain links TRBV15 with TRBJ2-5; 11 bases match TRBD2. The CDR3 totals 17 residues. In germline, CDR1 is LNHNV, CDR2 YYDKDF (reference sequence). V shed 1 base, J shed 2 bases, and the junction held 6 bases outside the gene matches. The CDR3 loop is CATSRAGTSGLQETQYF. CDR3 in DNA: TGTGCCACCAGCAGAGCCGGGACTAGCGGCTTACAAGAGACCCAGTACTTC. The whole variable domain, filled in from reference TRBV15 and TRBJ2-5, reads DAMVIQNPRYQVTQFGKPVTLSCSQTLNHNVMYWYQQKSSQAPKLLFHYYDKDFNNEADTPDNFQSRRPNTSFCFLDIRSPGLGDTAMYLCATSRAGTSGLQETQYFGPGTRLLVL.

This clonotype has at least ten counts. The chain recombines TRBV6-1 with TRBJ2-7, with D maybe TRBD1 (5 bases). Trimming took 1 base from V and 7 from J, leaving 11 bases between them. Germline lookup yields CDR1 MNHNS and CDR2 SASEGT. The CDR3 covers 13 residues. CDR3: CASSEVRVGEQYF. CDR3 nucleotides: TGTGCCAGCAGTGAAGTCAGGGTAGGAGAGCAGTACTTC.

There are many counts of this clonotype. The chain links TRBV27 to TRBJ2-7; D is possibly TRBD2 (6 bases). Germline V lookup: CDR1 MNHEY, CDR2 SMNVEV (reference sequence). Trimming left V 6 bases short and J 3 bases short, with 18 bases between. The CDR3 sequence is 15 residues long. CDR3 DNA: TGTGCCAGCAGAGGGAGCGGGCTTATTAACTACGAGCAGTACTTC. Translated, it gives CASRGSGLINYEQYF.

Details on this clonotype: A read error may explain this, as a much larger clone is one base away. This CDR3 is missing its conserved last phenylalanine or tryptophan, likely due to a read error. Written as DNA, the CDR3 is TGCAGTGCTAGAGATCCCCCAGGGGGGAACACTGAAGCTTTCCTT. It codes for CSARDPPGGNTEAFL. J is TRBJ1-1 and V is TRBV20-1, with 7 bases lining up with TRBD1. J lost 1 base, V lost 0 bases, and 5 bases had no gene match. In germline, CDR1 is DFQATT, CDR2 SNEGSKA (reference sequence). The CDR3 loop spans 15 amino acids.

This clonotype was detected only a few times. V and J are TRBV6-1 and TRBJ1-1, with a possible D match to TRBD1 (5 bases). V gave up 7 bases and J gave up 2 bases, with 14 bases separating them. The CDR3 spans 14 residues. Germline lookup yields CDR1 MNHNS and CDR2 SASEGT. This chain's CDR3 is CASTLLGVNTEAFF. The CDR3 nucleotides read TGTGCCAGCACTCTCTTGGGGGTTAACACTGAAGCTTTCTTT.

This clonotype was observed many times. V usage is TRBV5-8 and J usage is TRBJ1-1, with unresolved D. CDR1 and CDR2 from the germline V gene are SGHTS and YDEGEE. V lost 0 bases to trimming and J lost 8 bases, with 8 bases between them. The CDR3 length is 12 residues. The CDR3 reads CASSLVGFEAFF. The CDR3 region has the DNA TGTGCCAGCAGCTTGGTGGGTTTCGAAGCTTTCTTT.

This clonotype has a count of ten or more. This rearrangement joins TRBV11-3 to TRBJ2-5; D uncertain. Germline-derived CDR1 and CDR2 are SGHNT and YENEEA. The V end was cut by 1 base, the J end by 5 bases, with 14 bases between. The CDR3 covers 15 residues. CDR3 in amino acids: CASSLGDAMGETQYF. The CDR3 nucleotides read TGTGCCAGCAGCTTAGGAGATGCCATGGGGGAGACCCAGTACTTC.

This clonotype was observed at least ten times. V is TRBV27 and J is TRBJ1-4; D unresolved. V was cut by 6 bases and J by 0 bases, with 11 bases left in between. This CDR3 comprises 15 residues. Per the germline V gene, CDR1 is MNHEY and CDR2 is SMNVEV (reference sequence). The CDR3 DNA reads TGTGCCAGCAGAGGGAGGAGAGCAACTAATGAAAAACTGTTTTTT. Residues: CASRGRRATNEKLFF.

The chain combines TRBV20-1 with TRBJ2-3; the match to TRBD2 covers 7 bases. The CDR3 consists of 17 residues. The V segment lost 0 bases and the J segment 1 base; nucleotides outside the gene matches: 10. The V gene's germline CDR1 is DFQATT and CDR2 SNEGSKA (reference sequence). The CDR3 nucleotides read TGCAGTGCTAGAGATTTCCGGCGGGAGTGGGGCACAGATACGCAGTATTTT. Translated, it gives CSARDFRREWGTDTQYF.

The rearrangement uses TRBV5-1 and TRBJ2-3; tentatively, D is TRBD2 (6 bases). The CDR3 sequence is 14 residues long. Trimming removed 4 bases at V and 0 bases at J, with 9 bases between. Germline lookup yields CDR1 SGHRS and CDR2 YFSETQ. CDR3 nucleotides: TGCGCCAGCAGCCCCGGGAGAAGCACAGATACGCAGTATTTT. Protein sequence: CASSPGRSTDTQYF.